This T cell receptor beta chain stems from a study of control samples from healthy donors and cancer patients. This CDR3 contains 17 residues. Germline V gives CDR1 SGHTA, CDR2 FQGNSA. The germline V and J ends were trimmed by 5 bases and 4 bases, with 22 bases remaining between them. Profiled with immunoSEQ multiplex PCR; TCRdb holds only in-frame clones, not every one. The data show about 120,000 clones, approximately 93% seen once. The source of this sequence is a man aged 30-40 years in good health. The rearrangement uses TRBV7-2 and TRBJ2-3; D may correspond to TRBD1 or TRBD2 (5 bases each). Material for sequencing was blood. The CDR3 nucleotides are TGTGCCAGCAGCCTCTTTACGGGACCCCTCGTTGCAGATACGCAGTATTTT. It yields the protein CASSLFTGPLVADTQYF.